Following are 26 T cell receptor beta chains from one sample sequenced in a study of Ad26.COV2.S vaccination and SARS-CoV-2 variants. TCRdb keeps only in-frame clones here, not all; method: immunoSEQ multiplex PCR. The top ten hold about 3.6% of the sample, which has approximately 410,000 clones, approximately 88% seen once. Specified treatment: about 20 received Ad26.COV2.S at low or high dose, single or two shots; 5 received placebo; per-sample allocation not given. Sampling occurred on day 63 after the first vaccine or placebo injection. The sequenced sample was peripheral blood, obtained in a trial of Ad26.COV2.S vaccine versus placebo. Source of these receptors: a person between 18 and 65 years old who received the Ad26.COV2.S COVID-19 vaccine or a placebo.

This chain's CDR3 is CASSFRGSRNNEQFF. CDR3 bases: TGTGCCAGCAGCTTCCGGGGGTCCAGGAACAATGAGCAGTTCTTC. The genes are TRBV7-9 and TRBJ2-1, with D maybe TRBD2 (6 bases). The CDR3 consists of 15 residues. Germline CDR1 and CDR2: SEHNR and FQNEAQ (reference sequence). Deletions cut 3 bases from V and 5 bases from J, with 14 bases between.

This clone turned up a few times. This chain links TRBV9 with TRBJ2-1; D is possibly TRBD1 (6 bases). Per the germline V gene, CDR1 is SGDLS and CDR2 is YYNGEE. Trimming stripped 2 bases from V and 9 bases from J, with 12 bases between. This CDR3 is built from 13 residues. The CDR3 region is CASSVSTGSEQFF. The CDR3 nucleotides read TGTGCCAGCAGCGTTTCGACAGGAAGTGAGCAGTTCTTC.

CDR3 loop: CASSLRLSPSAADTQYF. The CDR3 DNA reads as TGTGCCAGCAGTTTAAGGTTATCCCCTTCGGCCGCAGATACGCAGTATTTT. The gene calls are TRBV28 and TRBJ2-3; D is undetermined. With 2 bases removed from V and 4 bases from J, the gap between germline ends came to 19 bases. This CDR3 spans 17 amino acids. The germline V gene has CDR1 MDHEN and CDR2 SYDVKM.

The rearrangement links TRBV28 to TRBJ2-7, with 8 bases identical to TRBD1. This CDR3 is built from 12 residues. V dropped 10 bases and J dropped 2; count of bases not matched to a gene: 4. Per germline, CDR1 MDHEN and CDR2 SYDVKM. The CDR3 coding sequence is TGTGCCACTTGGACAGGGCCCTACGAGCAGTACTTC. Amino acids: CATWTGPYEQYF.

J is TRBJ1-1 and V is TRBV10-3, with 8 bases matching TRBD1. This CDR3 is built from 14 residues. V lost 4 bases and J lost 1; bases outside the gene matches: 2. In germline, CDR1 is ENHRY, CDR2 SYGVKD. The CDR3 nucleotides read TGTGCCATCAGTGTCGACAGGGGGAACACTGAAGCTTTCTTT. Amino acid sequence: CAISVDRGNTEAFF.

This chain joins TRBV28 and TRBJ1-1, with a possible D match to TRBD1 (6 bases). V was cut by 3 bases and J by 1 base, with 18 bases left in between. This CDR3 spans 17 amino acids. The germline CDR1 and CDR2 sequences are MDHEN and SYDVKM. CDR3 sequence reads: CASSFILTGTTNTEAFF. In DNA form, the CDR3 reads TGTGCCAGCAGTTTTATCCTAACCGGGACAACGAACACTGAAGCTTTCTTT.

The sample holds one count of this clone. The CDR3 nucleotides read TGCGCCAGCAGCCAAGGGACTAGCGATGAGCAGTTCTTC. Its translation: CASSQGTSDEQFF. The rearrangement uses TRBV4-3 and TRBJ2-1; 9 bases agree with TRBD2. Per germline, CDR1 LGHNA and CDR2 YSLEER. Trimming at V came to 1 base and at J to 8 bases, leaving 0 bases not matched to a gene. This CDR3 has 13 residues.

DNA of the CDR3: TGCGCCAGCAGCTTGGCGCCCGGCGGGTATGGCTACACCTTC. Protein product: CASSLAPGGYGYTF. The chain uses TRBV5-1 and TRBJ1-2; no clear D. This CDR3 region has 14 residues. V lost 0 bases and J lost 5, with 11 bases in between. Germline CDR1 reads SGHRS; CDR2 reads YFSETQ.

V usage is TRBV7-2 and J usage is TRBJ2-3, with D tentatively TRBD2 (5 bases). There are 16 residues in the CDR3. Germline CDR1 reads SGHTA; CDR2 reads FQGNSA. Trimming took 1 base from V and 0 from J, leaving 11 bases between them. CDR3 in DNA: TGTGCCAGCAGCTTAGTGAGGGTGGGCAGCACAGATACGCAGTATTTT. It specifies CASSLVRVGSTDTQYF. The complete variable domain, with remaining parts taken from reference TRBV7-2 and TRBJ2-3, reads GAGVSQSPSNKVTEKGKDVELRCDPISGHTALYWYRQSLGQGLEFLIYFQGNSAPDKSGLPSDRFSAERTGGSVSTLTIQRTQQEDSAVYLCASSLVRVGSTDTQYFGPGTRLTVL.

The chain has TRBV5-1 and TRBJ1-2, with D possibly matching TRBD1 (5 bases). Germline V lookup: CDR1 SGHRS, CDR2 YFSETQ. Between the trimmed V and J ends, which lost 0 bases and 6 bases, there was a span of 12 bases. The CDR3 is 14 amino acids. CDR3 loop: CASSLVRQSNGYTF. As DNA, the CDR3 is TGCGCCAGCAGCTTGGTTCGACAGAGTAATGGCTACACCTTC.

This chain links TRBV7-8 with TRBJ1-5; D not resolved. The germline V gene has CDR1 SGHVS and CDR2 FQNEAQ. The CDR3 runs 13 residues. Trimming left V 4 bases short and J 6 bases short, with 10 bases between. The CDR3 reads CASSSESGQPQHF. The CDR3 DNA follows: TGTGCCAGCAGCTCCGAATCGGGTCAGCCCCAGCATTTT.

The chain links TRBV19 to TRBJ1-5; TRBD1 matches at 9 bases. Trimming cost V 1 base and J 0 bases; bases outside gene matches: 7. CDR3 length: 18 residues. The V gene's germline CDR1 is LNHDA and CDR2 SQIVND (reference sequence). DNA of the CDR3: TGTGCCAGTAGTATAGGGGGACAGGGACTTTATAGCAATCAGCCCCAGCATTTT. It translates to CASSIGGQGLYSNQPQHF. Drawing the rest from reference TRBV19 and TRBJ1-5, the complete variable domain is DGGITQSPKYLFRKEGQNVTLSCEQNLNHDAMYWYRQDPGQGLRLIYYSQIVNDFQKGDIAEGYSVSREKKESFPLTVTSAQKNPTAFYLCASSIGGQGLYSNQPQHFGDGTRLSIL.

The chain is built from TRBV5-5 and TRBJ1-4; D possibly corresponds to TRBD1 (5 bases). V was shortened by 4 bases and J by 7 bases, with 11 bases between the two germline ends. CDR1 and CDR2 from the germline V gene are SGHKS and YYEKEE (reference sequence). The CDR3 totals 13 residues. The CDR3 coding sequence is TGTGCCAGCAGCCGGGACTGGAGTGAAAAACTGTTTTTT. Amino acids: CASSRDWSEKLFF.

The chain recombines TRBV10-3 with TRBJ2-6; D is unresolved. Germline V gene lookup returns CDR1 ENHRY and CDR2 SYGVKD. The CDR3 spans 17 residues. V dropped 6 bases and J dropped 0 bases, with 15 bases sitting between them. The CDR3 spells CAIRNLGLLSGANVLTF. For the CDR3, the DNA is TGTGCCATCAGAAACCTGGGGTTACTCTCTGGGGCCAACGTCCTGACTTTC.

J is TRBJ2-5 and V is TRBV5-8, with TRBD1 as a possible D gene (6 bases). CDR3 size: 14 residues. V was clipped by 0 bases and J by 1 base, with 7 bases between them. Germline lookup yields CDR1 SGHTS and CDR2 YDEGEE. In nucleotides, the CDR3 is TGTGCCAGCAGCTTGGCGACAGGCCAAGAGACCCAGTACTTC. Residues: CASSLATGQETQYF. The variable domain in full, completed from reference TRBV5-8 and TRBJ2-5, reads EAGVTQSPTHLIKTRGQQATLRCSPISGHTSVYWYQQALGLGLQFLLWYDEGEERNRGNFPPRFSGRQFPNYSSELNVNALELEDSALYLCASSLATGQETQYFGPGTRLLVL.

The rearrangement links TRBV6-5 to TRBJ2-2; D possibly corresponds to TRBD1 (5 bases). The CDR3 totals 15 residues. Germline CDR1 is MNHEY and CDR2 is SVGAGI. Trimming left V 6 bases short and J 4 bases short, with 15 bases between. CDR3 protein: CASSRAQASTGELFF. The CDR3 nucleotides read TGTGCCAGCAGCCGGGCACAGGCTTCCACCGGGGAGCTGTTTTTT.

The chain is built from TRBV5-1 and TRBJ2-1, with D possibly matching TRBD2 (5 bases). Germline CDR1 SGHRS, CDR2 YFSETQ. The ends were cut back, 0 bases at V and 0 bases at J, with 7 bases in the middle. The CDR3 spans 15 residues. CDR3 nucleotides: TGCGCCAGCAGCTTGGGTGGAGGCTCCTACAATGAGCAGTTCTTC. As protein: CASSLGGGSYNEQFF.

This rearrangement joins TRBV27 to TRBJ1-1, with D possibly TRBD1 on 5 matching bases. Germline CDR1 and CDR2: MNHEY and SMNVEV (reference sequence). This CDR3 is 12 amino acids long. V was clipped by 4 bases and J by 7 bases, with 10 bases between them. CDR3: CASSSWGVEAFF. In DNA form, the CDR3 reads TGTGCCAGCAGTTCATGGGGGGTTGAAGCTTTCTTT.

The rearrangement links TRBV19 to TRBJ1-4, with D perhaps TRBD1 (5 bases). CDR3 length equals 14 residues. Germline lookup yields CDR1 LNHDA and CDR2 SQIVND (reference sequence). Deletions cut 6 bases from V and 0 bases from J, with 8 bases between. The CDR3 DNA reads TGTGCCAGTAGACTGACAGCAACTAATGAAAAACTGTTTTTT. It translates to CASRLTATNEKLFF.

The gene calls are TRBV6-6 and TRBJ2-1; 10 bases are shared with TRBD2. The germline V gene encodes CDR1 MNHNY and CDR2 SVGAGI (reference sequence). Losses at the gene ends were 5 bases for V and 7 bases for J; bases not matched to a gene: 8. This CDR3 is 15 amino acids long. The CDR3: CASSQDSGGQNEQFF. In nucleotides, the CDR3 is TGTGCCAGCAGTCAAGATAGCGGGGGGCAGAATGAGCAGTTCTTC.

This chain connects TRBV28 to TRBJ2-1; D perhaps matches TRBD2 (5 bases). V was trimmed by 2 bases and J by 2 bases, leaving 7 bases between them. Per the germline V gene, CDR1 is MDHEN and CDR2 is SYDVKM. The CDR3 has 14 residues. This CDR3 reads CASSLIATYNEQFF. The DNA of the CDR3 is TGTGCCAGCAGTTTAATAGCGACCTACAATGAGCAGTTCTTC.

The genes are TRBV5-4 and TRBJ2-3, with 7 nucleotides matching TRBD2. CDR3 length: 15 residues. The V and J ends lost 2 bases and 0 bases, in that order; junction bases with no gene match: 3. Per the germline V gene, CDR1 is SGHNT and CDR2 is YYREEE (reference sequence). CDR3 loop: CASSFKRESTDTQYF. The CDR3 DNA reads as TGTGCCAGCAGCTTTAAGCGGGAAAGCACAGATACGCAGTATTTT.

The chain is built from TRBV6-5 and TRBJ2-7; 10 bases line up with TRBD1. There are 13 residues in the CDR3. Germline V gives CDR1 MNHEY, CDR2 SVGAGI. Trimming at V came to 9 bases and at J to 6 bases, leaving 8 bases not matched to a gene. The CDR3 DNA reads TGTGCCAGTTCCCGGACAGGGGGGCGCGAGCAGTACTTC. It translates to CASSRTGGREQYF.

The chain links TRBV10-3 to TRBJ2-5; D possibly corresponds to TRBD2 (6 bases). V was clipped by 4 bases and J by 1 base, with 10 bases between them. CDR3 size: 14 residues. The V gene's germline CDR1 is ENHRY and CDR2 SYGVKD. The chain's CDR3 is CAISVGGAQETQYF. As DNA, the CDR3 is TGTGCCATCAGTGTTGGCGGGGCCCAAGAGACCCAGTACTTC.

V gene TRBV6-2 or TRBV6-3 combines with J gene TRBJ1-1, with a possible D match to TRBD1 (6 bases). Germline V gene data show CDR1 as MNHEY and CDR2 as SVGEGT. This CDR3 contains 13 residues. Trimming took off 5 bases at V and 4 bases at J, with 11 bases between the two ends. CDR3 protein: CASSIGQRTEAFF. CDR3 coding DNA: TGTGCCAGCAGTATTGGACAGCGCACTGAAGCTTTCTTT.

The chain uses TRBV12-3 or TRBV12-4 and TRBJ2-7, with D maybe TRBD1 (6 bases). There are 13 residues in the CDR3. V was shortened by 5 bases and J by 3 bases, with 11 bases between the two germline ends. CDR3 amino acids: CASSPDSYYEQYF. Here the CDR3 DNA reads TGTGCCAGCAGTCCGGACAGCTACTACGAGCAGTACTTC.